Listed here are 16 T cell receptor beta chains from one sample, sequenced in a study of graft-versus-host responses after intestinal transplantation. Profiled with immunoSEQ multiplex PCR; TCRdb holds only in-frame clones, not every one. The profile covers about 94,000 clones, with roughly 90% appearing a single time and approximately 0.48% taken by the ten largest. What these receptors recognize is not known. The specimen was unstimulated CD8+ T cells sorted from spleen or lymph node cells, collected before intestinal transplant. All receptors derive from a human donor who received an intestinal transplant.

The V call is TRBV11-2, the J call TRBJ2-5, with 8 bases identical to TRBD2. V shed 8 bases and J 4 bases; nucleotides not matched to a gene: 18. The CDR3 length is 17 residues. Germline V gene sequence: CDR1 SGHAT, CDR2 FQNNGV. The CDR3 is CASGPLVQRGYRETQYF. The CDR3 bases are TGTGCCAGCGGCCCTCTGGTGCAGCGGGGGTATAGAGAGACCCAGTACTTC.

This rearrangement joins TRBV7-9 to TRBJ1-2; TRBD1 is a possible D gene (6 bases). The CDR3 has 16 residues. V lost 3 bases and J lost 7, with 21 bases in between. Per germline, CDR1 SEHNR and CDR2 FQNEAQ (reference sequence). The CDR3 region is CASSFRPGGGEPGYTF. DNA of the CDR3: TGTGCCAGCAGCTTTCGGCCGGGGGGCGGAGAACCTGGCTACACCTTC.

This chain connects TRBV27 to TRBJ2-5; 8 bases map to TRBD2. CDR3 length equals 14 residues. Trimming cost V 8 bases and J 1 base; bases outside gene matches: 6. Germline assignment: CDR1 MNHEY and CDR2 SMNVEV (reference sequence). CDR3 loop: CASALSGAQETQYF. Here the CDR3 DNA reads TGTGCCAGCGCACTTAGCGGGGCCCAAGAGACCCAGTACTTC.

The chain uses TRBV11-2 and TRBJ2-1; 8 bases match TRBD2. CDR3 length equals 15 residues. Germline assignment: CDR1 SGHAT and CDR2 FQNNGV. V shed 3 bases, J shed 4 bases, and the junction held 5 bases outside the gene matches. CDR3 amino acids: CASSLSGTSYNEQFF. The DNA of the CDR3 is TGTGCCAGCAGCTTGTCCGGGACTAGTTACAATGAGCAGTTCTTC.

The chain links TRBV21-1 to TRBJ1-1; TRBD1, the table's D call, lacks a check against the DNA. TRBV21-1 is recorded as a pseudogene. This CDR3 contains 15 residues. CDR3 sequence: CASSTRDRMNTEAFF. The CDR3 region has the DNA TGTGCCAGCAGCACCCGGGACAGAATGAACACTGAAGCTTTCTTT.

This rearrangement joins TRBV5-1 to TRBJ2-7; possibly TRBD1 for D (6 bases). The V gene lost 2 bases and the J gene lost 2 bases, with 8 bases spanning the gap. This CDR3 comprises 13 residues. Looked up from germline, CDR1 is SGHRS and CDR2 is YFSETQ. For the CDR3, the DNA is TGCGCCAGCAGCTTACGGACAGCCTACGAGCAGTACTTC. Amino acids: CASSLRTAYEQYF.

The V and J genes are TRBV19 and TRBJ1-1; D unresolved. CDR3 length equals 12 residues. Deletions cut 4 bases from V and 1 base from J, with 4 bases between. CDR1 is LNHDA and CDR2 is SQIVND in the germline V gene (reference sequence). CDR3 loop: CASSTRNTEAFF. CDR3 in DNA: TGTGCCAGTAGTACCCGGAACACTGAAGCTTTCTTT.

V is TRBV5-6 and J is TRBJ2-7, with 10 bases identical to TRBD1. Germline loops: CDR1 SGHDT, CDR2 YYEEEE. This CDR3 region has 16 residues. Trimming at V came to 2 bases and at J to 7 bases, leaving 12 bases not matched to a gene. CDR3 DNA sequence: TGTGCCAGCAGCTTCCGAACGGGACAGGGGACGGAGGAGCAGTACTTC. Encoded protein: CASSFRTGQGTEEQYF.

The chain couples TRBV10-3 to TRBJ1-6; D is uncertain. The germline CDR1 and CDR2 sequences are ENHRY and SYGVKD. There are 16 residues in the CDR3. V dropped 3 bases and J dropped 8 bases, with 17 bases sitting between them. The CDR3 nucleotides are TGTGCCATCAGTGATTTTTCCCCGGGTCCCCATTCACCCCTCCACTTT. This codes for CAISDFSPGPHSPLHF.

The chain couples TRBV7-3 to TRBJ2-1; tentatively, D is TRBD2 (5 bases). The CDR3 consists of 15 residues. Germline lookup yields CDR1 SGHTA and CDR2 FQGTGA. Trimming took 2 bases from V and 2 from J, leaving 10 bases between them. The DNA for the CDR3 is TGTGCCAGCAGCTTAGAGGTTAGCGCCTACAATGAGCAGTTCTTC. Translated: CASSLEVSAYNEQFF.

The rearrangement links TRBV6-1 to TRBJ2-2, with D hard to call. Looked up from germline, CDR1 is MNHNS and CDR2 is SASEGT. This CDR3 region has 14 residues. Trimming stripped 6 bases from V and 1 base from J, with 9 bases between. CDR3 protein: CASRDSGNTGELFF. In nucleotides, the CDR3 is TGTGCCAGCAGAGACTCGGGGAACACCGGGGAGCTGTTTTTT.

This chain connects TRBV11-2 to TRBJ2-3, with D perhaps matching TRBD2 (6 bases). The germline V gene encodes CDR1 SGHAT and CDR2 FQNNGV. The CDR3 covers 16 residues. Trimming pared 5 bases from V and 7 bases from J, leaving 22 bases between. The CDR3 DNA reads TGTGCCAGCAGCCCTCCGGGGAGGCCTGGGATATATACGCAGTATTTT. It is translated as CASSPPGRPGIYTQYF.

V is TRBV5-1 and J is TRBJ2-3; no reliable D call. The length of the CDR3 is 14 residues. Trimming pared 4 bases from V and 4 bases from J, leaving 13 bases between. From germline, CDR1 is SGHRS and CDR2 YFSETQ. The CDR3 DNA sequence: TGCGCCAGCAGCGCCTTCCTAGACCCAGATACGCAGTATTTT. This encodes CASSAFLDPDTQYF.

The genes are TRBV19 and TRBJ1-2, with TRBD1 matching over 12 bases. This CDR3 has 18 amino acids. The V and J ends lost 10 bases and 6 bases, in that order; junction bases with no gene match: 21. The germline V gene has CDR1 LNHDA and CDR2 SQIVND (reference sequence). The CDR3 is CATLGQGALPSVEDGYTF. CDR3 DNA: TGTGCCACCCTGGGACAGGGGGCGCTTCCTTCGGTGGAAGATGGCTACACCTTC. The full variable domain, in which reference TRBV19 and TRBJ1-2 provide the parts outside the CDR3, is DGGITQSPKYLFRKEGQNVTLSCEQNLNHDAMYWYRQDPGQGLRLIYYSQIVNDFQKGDIAEGYSVSREKKESFPLTVTSAQKNPTAFYLCATLGQGALPSVEDGYTFGSGTRLTVV.

The chain links TRBV9 to TRBJ2-3; D perhaps matches TRBD2 (6 bases). V was shortened by 3 bases and J by 7 bases, with 21 bases between the two germline ends. Germline V gene data show CDR1 as SGDLS and CDR2 as YYNGEE. This CDR3 has 16 residues. CDR3 amino acids: CASSGWGGGAENTQYF. The CDR3 coding sequence is TGTGCCAGCAGCGGTTGGGGCGGCGGGGCCGAGAATACGCAGTATTTT.

CDR3 loop: CASSPRYGYEQYF. CDR3 coding DNA: TGTGCCAGCAGCCCTAGGTATGGCTACGAGCAGTACTTC. The chain links TRBV7-6 to TRBJ2-7; D remains ambiguous. Germline lookup yields CDR1 SGHVS and CDR2 FNYEAQ. Trimming pared 5 bases from V and 3 bases from J, leaving 11 bases between. The CDR3 is made up of 13 amino acids.